The text below deals with one T cell receptor (beta chain). V was pared by 1 base and J by 4 bases, with 10 bases of the junction left unmatched. The CDR3 extends over 18 amino acids. Germline V gene data show CDR1 as SGHDN and CDR2 as FVKESK. Here immunoSEQ multiplex PCR was the method, and the copy in TCRdb shows in-frame clones only, minus some. The sample consists of just under 80,000 clones, around 80% of them appearing once. The sample comes from a study of PD-1 blockade in mismatch repair-deficient tumors. Sequences were derived from peripheral blood, sampled 44 weeks after starting pembrolizumab. The chain combines TRBV14 with TRBJ2-3; TRBD2 agrees at 11 bases. This receptor was taken from an adult with mismatch repair-deficient cancer. The CDR3: CASSQAVSGRAGPDTQYF. CDR3 nucleotides: TGTGCCAGCAGCCAAGCGGTTAGCGGGAGGGCCGGACCAGATACGCAGTATTTT.